Listed below are T cell receptor beta chains from one sample, sequenced in a study of cytomegalovirus exposure and HLA in healthy donors. Generated by immunoSEQ multiplex PCR, the TCRdb table keeps only in-frame clones and is missing some. The table includes approximately 57,000 clones, 85% to 95% detected once. The source material was PBMCs. The receptor set was obtained from a young woman in good health and CMV-seronegative. Each CDR3 is given with its conserved first and last residue. The D gene is left open where the match is weak. Expanded clones get a size class; other rows say once, few or many, or leave the size out.

v_gene	d_gene	j_gene	abundance	CDR3nt	CDR3aa
TRBV27	.	TRBJ2-4	.	TGTGCCAGCAGTTTAACAGGGAAGGGACCCAAAAACATTCAGTACTTC	CASSLTGKGPKNIQYF
TRBV5-5	TRBD1	TRBJ2-4	.	TGTGCCAGCAGCCAGAAAACGACAGGGACCGTCAAAAACATTCAGTACTTC	CASSQKTTGTVKNIQYF
TRBV11-3	TRBD2	TRBJ2-1	.	TGTGCCAGCAGCCGGGGGGGCCCCCCTAATGAGCAGTTCTTC	CASSRGGPPNEQFF
TRBV7-2	TRBD1	TRBJ1-5	.	TGTGCCAGCAGCTTAGTTCAGGGGGCGCAGGGAGGTCAGCCCCAGCATTTT	CASSLVQGAQGGQPQHF
TRBV7-8	.	TRBJ2-1	.	TGTGCCAGCAGCTTACTAGGTTCTACCAATGAGCAGTTCTTC	CASSLLGSTNEQFF
TRBV29-1	.	TRBJ2-1	.	TGCAGCGTTAAGAGCGGGTTCTACTACAATGAGCAGTTCTTC	CSVKSGFYYNEQFF
TRBV5-4	.	TRBJ2-2	.	TGTGCCAGCAGCTTATTCGTCACCGGGGAGCTGTTTTTT	CASSLFVTGELFF
TRBV7-8	.	TRBJ1-1	.	TGTGCCAGCAGCCTTCGGACTTTCGCTGAAGCTTTCTTT	CASSLRTFAEAFF
TRBV7-3	.	TRBJ2-7	.	TGTGCCAGCAGTTCCCGGGGGGCCGACAAACGCGAGCAGTACTTC	CASSSRGADKREQYF
TRBV28	TRBD1	TRBJ2-7	.	TGTGCCAGCAGTCGAGGACAGGGGCTCTCCTACGAGCAGTACTTC	CASSRGQGLSYEQYF
TRBV5-1	.	TRBJ1-3	.	TGCGCCAGCAGCTACAACCAACAACGGTCTAGCTCTGGAAACACCATATATTTT	CASSYNQQRSSSGNTIYF
TRBV18	TRBD1	TRBJ2-7	.	TGTGCCAGCTCACCTAACCGGGACAGGGGGCTCGAGCAGTACTTC	CASSPNRDRGLEQYF
TRBV5-6	.	TRBJ2-5	.	TGTGCCAGCAGCTCCCACCTCCAGGGGAAGGGAGAGACCCAGTACTTC	CASSSHLQGKGETQYF
TRBV27	TRBD1	TRBJ1-5	.	TGTGCCAGCATGACAGGGGGGTATAGCAATCAGCCCCAGCATTTT	CASMTGGYSNQPQHF
TRBV5-4	.	TRBJ2-7	once	TGTGCCAGCAGCCCTACAGGACAGACCTACGAGCAGTACTTC	CASSPTGQTYEQYF
TRBV5-1	TRBD2	TRBJ2-5	.	TGCGCCAGCAGCCGGGAGGGGGAGACCCAGTACTTC	CASSREGETQYF
TRBV9	.	TRBJ2-7	.	TGTGCCAGCAGCTCGCGAGAGGTCCACGAGCAGTACTTC	CASSSREVHEQYF
TRBV7-2	.	TRBJ1-2	.	TGTGCCAGCAGCTCCAGGGACACCTTCACTTATGGCTACACCTTC	CASSSRDTFTYGYTF
TRBV7-2	.	TRBJ1-5	.	TGTGCCAGCAGCACGTTTGGGACACTAGATCAGCCCCAGCATTTT	CASSTFGTLDQPQHF
TRBV5-4	TRBD1	TRBJ1-1	.	TGTGCCAGCAGCATGGGACAGGGAGTAGTGGAGTTCACTGAAGCTTTCTTT	CASSMGQGVVEFTEAFF
TRBV25-1	.	TRBJ2-1	.	TGTGCCAGCAGTGGGGGGACTCATGAGCAGTTCTTC	CASSGGTHEQFF
TRBV7-2	.	TRBJ1-2	once	TGTGCCAGCAGATCAACGACAGGCAACTATGGCTACACCTTC	CASRSTTGNYGYTF
TRBV10-3	.	TRBJ2-5	.	TGTGCCATCAGTGAGAAGTCCCAGGGTTTGAGAGAGACCCAGTACTTC	CAISEKSQGLRETQYF
TRBV9	TRBD1	TRBJ1-1	.	TGTGCCAGCAGCAACCGGGACAGGGATGAGTCGGCTGAAGCTTTCTTT	CASSNRDRDESAEAFF
TRBV27	.	TRBJ1-1	few	TGTGCCAGCAGTTACCTCCGACAGACTCTGATCACTGAAGCTTTCTTT	CASSYLRQTLITEAFF
TRBV6-6	TRBD1	TRBJ1-1	.	TGTGCCAGCAGTTACGGGACAGTTGCTGAAGCTTTCTTT	CASSYGTVAEAFF
TRBV28	.	TRBJ1-1	.	TGTGCCAGCAGTCAGGCCACTGAAGCTTTCTTT	CASSQATEAFF
TRBV25-1	TRBD1	TRBJ1-1	.	TGTGCCAGCAAGGGGGACAGTTTGAACACTGAAGCTTTCTTT	CASKGDSLNTEAFF
TRBV5-1	.	TRBJ2-4	.	TGCGCCAGCAGCTTGAACGAGAAAAACATTCAGTACTTC	CASSLNEKNIQYF
TRBV11-2	.	TRBJ2-2	once	TGTGCCAGCAGCTTATTCAAGGGGGTGAGCACCGGGGAGCTGTTTTTT	CASSLFKGVSTGELFF
TRBV6-5	.	TRBJ2-2	.	TGTGCCAGCAGGACACGAGACACCGGGGAGCTGTTTTTT	CASRTRDTGELFF
TRBV7-8	.	TRBJ2-7	once	TGTGCCAGCAGCTTAGAGCTCTCCTACGAGCAGTACTTC	CASSLELSYEQYF
TRBV15	.	TRBJ1-2	.	TGTGCCACCAGCCATTTCTCGGGGAGCTACACCTTC	CATSHFSGSYTF
TRBV18	TRBD1	TRBJ1-2	.	TGTGCCAGCTCACGGACAGGGCTCACCTTTGATGGCTACACCTTC	CASSRTGLTFDGYTF
TRBV5-6	.	TRBJ2-3	.	TGTGCCAGCAGCTTGGCTCCCAGGGGATTTTGGACAGATACGCAGTATTTT	CASSLAPRGFWTDTQYF
TRBV28	TRBD1	TRBJ2-4	.	TGTGCCAGCAGTTTAATCGACAGGGGGCGGGTCATTCAGTACTTC	CASSLIDRGRVIQYF
TRBV27	TRBD2	TRBJ2-1	.	TGTGCCAGCAGTTCCCCCGGGCGGGGGGGCGATGAGCAGTTCTTC	CASSSPGRGGDEQFF
TRBV5-5	.	TRBJ2-5	.	TGTGCCAGCAGCTTGGGCAGGGTGAAAGAGACCCAGTACTTC	CASSLGRVKETQYF
TRBV10-3	TRBD2	TRBJ2-3	.	TGTGCCATCGGAGCGGGAGGTGCGGCCTGGGATACGCAGTATTTT	CAIGAGGAAWDTQYF
TRBV5-6	.	TRBJ1-5	.	TGTGCCAGCATAGGGCTCTCCGGTCAGTGGCCCCTGGGAGATCAGCCCCAGCATTTT	CASIGLSGQWPLGDQPQHF
TRBV6-5	TRBD1	TRBJ2-4	.	TGTGCCAGCAGCCACGGGACAGGGAACATTCAGTACTTC	CASSHGTGNIQYF
TRBV25-1	TRBD1	TRBJ2-1	.	TGTGCCAGCAGCAAACAGGGGAATGAGCAGTTCTTC	CASSKQGNEQFF
TRBV5-4	.	TRBJ2-3	.	TGTGCCAGCACCCCGTCGCAGGTCACAGATACGCAGTATTTT	CASTPSQVTDTQYF